This T cell receptor (beta chain) was identified in a study of T-cell reconstitution after alpha-beta-depleted transplantation in children. CDR1 SGHRS and CDR2 YFSETQ come from the germline V gene. Trimming stripped 8 bases from V and 6 bases from J, with 12 bases between. The CDR3 is 12 amino acids. The TCRbeta library was prepared with unique molecular identifiers. TCRdb itself ran the PCR reads through MiXCR, one entry per CDR3 protein. The sample consists of hundreds of thousands of distinct CDR3 sequences, roughly 10% of them appearing once. This clonotype turned up a few times. This sequence was found in a human donor who donated a stem cell graft to a child with acute myeloid leukemia. The sequencing used PBMCs from the stem cell graft donor, collected from the stem cell graft. The V and J genes are TRBV5-1 and TRBJ2-1; D uncertain. CDR3 nucleotides: TGCGCCAGTTCCTCGGGTAGCAATGAGCAGTTCTTC. Translated, it gives CASSSGSNEQFF.